The clone carrying this T cell receptor (beta chain) was counted a few times. What it binds is not known. The donors, healthy Caucasians from Russia, were aged roughly 6 to 100. The data were obtained in a study of blood T cells in healthy people across ages. Study findings and constraints: When set beside aged donors, long-lived donors presented more naive CD4+ cells and higher diversity.

CDR3 length: 14 residues. Between the trimmed V and J ends, which lost 0 bases and 1 base, there was a span of 7 bases. In germline, CDR1 is LGHNA, CDR2 YSLEER. Sample-barcoded 5' priming and a J-beta primer mix drove a second PCR of roughly 6 to 12 cycles. Every cDNA molecule carried a tag from a template-switch adaptor bearing 12 random nucleotides. A minimum of 2.5 million CDR3-containing paired-end reads was obtained for each sample. One entry per CDR3 protein, called by TCRdb with MiXCR from the 5' RACE reads. The repertoire holds 1.8 million or so distinct CDR3 sequences, with around 40% as singletons.

The clonotype was recovered from a human donor in good health. This chain joins TRBV4-3 and TRBJ2-7, with D possibly TRBD1 on 6 matching bases. Sequencing was carried out using blood. Written as DNA, the CDR3 is TGCGCCAGCAGCCAAGATACAGGGTCCTACGAGCAGTACTTC. Translating it yields CASSQDTGSYEQYF.